A selection of T cell receptor beta chains follows, all from one sample in a study of CD8 T cells in ankylosing spondylitis. One entry per CDR3 protein results from TCRdb running MiXCR on the 5' RACE reads. The table has about 800,000 distinct CDR3 sequences, approximately 12% seen once. The sequencing input was blood, either unsorted or a sorted T cell fraction (not recorded which). These receptors were obtained from a male donor with ankylosing spondylitis. Each CDR3 is given with its conserved first and last residue. D genes are given only for firm matches. Rows may omit the clone size; those that give it use once, few, many or a size class.

J gene: TRBJ2-2; V gene: TRBV10-3; clone size: many; D gene: .; CDR3 protein: CAISRDPNTGELFF; CDR3 DNA: TGTGCCATCAGCAGGGACCCGAACACCGGGGAGCTGTTTTTT
J gene: TRBJ2-1; V gene: TRBV5-1; clone size: .; D gene: TRBD2; CDR3 protein: CASSLTLAGGRGEQFF; CDR3 DNA: TGCGCCAGCAGCCTGACCCTAGCGGGAGGTAGGGGTGAGCAGTTCTTC
J gene: TRBJ2-2; V gene: TRBV10-3; clone size: few; D gene: .; CDR3 protein: CAISAPGGYTGELFF; CDR3 DNA: TGTGCCATCAGTGCCCCGGGCGGCTACACCGGGGAGCTGTTTTTT
J gene: TRBJ2-3; V gene: TRBV4-3; clone size: .; D gene: .; CDR3 protein: CASSQGGTGRTDTQYF; CDR3 DNA: TGCGCCAGCAGCCAAGGTGGGACGGGCCGCACAGATACGCAGTATTTT
J gene: TRBJ2-1; V gene: TRBV7-8; clone size: few; D gene: .; CDR3 protein: CASTEGYYNEQFF; CDR3 DNA: TGTGCCAGCACCGAGGGGTATTACAATGAGCAGTTCTTC
J gene: TRBJ1-2; V gene: TRBV5-5; clone size: .; D gene: TRBD1; CDR3 protein: CASSFQPTGNVGYTF; CDR3 DNA: TGTGCCAGCAGCTTCCAACCGACAGGGAATGTAGGCTACACCTTC
J gene: TRBJ1-3; V gene: TRBV7-2; clone size: few; D gene: .; CDR3 protein: CASRSGVGNTIYF; CDR3 DNA: TGTGCCAGCAGGTCCGGGGTTGGAAACACCATATATTTT
J gene: TRBJ2-5; V gene: TRBV6-2/TRBV6-3; clone size: few; D gene: TRBD1; CDR3 protein: CASSGRDREETQYF; CDR3 DNA: TGTGCCAGCAGTGGCCGGGACAGGGAGGAGACCCAGTACTTC
J gene: TRBJ1-2; V gene: TRBV20-1; clone size: many; D gene: TRBD1; CDR3 protein: CSALLQGRTYGYTF; CDR3 DNA: TGCAGTGCTCTATTACAGGGGCGCACGTATGGCTACACCTTC
J gene: TRBJ2-3; V gene: TRBV20-1; clone size: few; D gene: TRBD1; CDR3 protein: CSAPPTGAVFTDTQYF; CDR3 DNA: TGCAGTGCTCCCCCGACAGGGGCCGTTTTCACAGATACGCAGTATTTT
J gene: TRBJ2-3; V gene: TRBV7-2; clone size: .; D gene: .; CDR3 protein: CASSLTRDTYLSSQYF; CDR3 DNA: TGTGCCAGCAGCTTAACCCGGGACACCTATCTCTCGTCGCAGTATTTT
J gene: TRBJ2-4; V gene: TRBV6-1; clone size: .; D gene: .; CDR3 protein: CASSRGPNKNIQYF; CDR3 DNA: TGTGCCAGCAGTCGTGGGCCCAATAAAAACATTCAGTACTTC
J gene: TRBJ2-1; V gene: TRBV11-1; clone size: .; D gene: TRBD1; CDR3 protein: CASSPDRGTHSSYNEQFF; CDR3 DNA: TGTGCCAGCAGTCCGGACAGGGGGACTCATAGCTCCTACAATGAGCAGTTCTTC
J gene: TRBJ2-7; V gene: TRBV4-2; clone size: .; D gene: .; CDR3 protein: CASSPRWDTAYELYF; CDR3 DNA: TGTGCCAGCAGCCCGAGATGGGACACCGCCTACGAGCTGTACTTC
J gene: TRBJ2-7; V gene: TRBV20-1; clone size: few; D gene: .; CDR3 protein: CSARTVREQYF; CDR3 DNA: TGCAGTGCTAGGACAGTCCGGGAGCAGTACTTC
J gene: TRBJ2-5; V gene: TRBV11-2; clone size: .; D gene: TRBD2; CDR3 protein: CASSSGTTSETQYF; CDR3 DNA: TGTGCCAGCAGCTCCGGGACTACGTCAGAGACCCAGTACTTC
J gene: TRBJ1-2; V gene: TRBV7-2; clone size: .; D gene: .; CDR3 protein: CASSRKDLTLYYGYTF; CDR3 DNA: TGTGCCAGCAGCCGGAAGGACCTTACCTTATACTATGGCTACACCTTC
J gene: TRBJ1-5; V gene: TRBV20-1; clone size: many; D gene: .; CDR3 protein: CSARDLEAGDYSNQPQHF; CDR3 DNA: TGCAGTGCTAGAGATCTCGAGGCAGGAGACTATAGCAATCAGCCCCAGCATTTT
J gene: TRBJ1-4; V gene: TRBV6-5; clone size: few; D gene: .; CDR3 protein: CASSFRVFNEKLFF; CDR3 DNA: TGTGCCAGCAGTTTCCGGGTTTTTAATGAAAAACTGTTTTTT